The clone carrying this T cell receptor beta chain was detected many times. This sample stems from a study of blood T cell repertoires in COVID-19. Profiled with immunoSEQ multiplex PCR; TCRdb holds only in-frame clones, not every one. The sample yields fewer than 200,000 clones, roughly 87% seen once. This CDR3 is built from 16 residues. Germline V CDR1 and CDR2: MGHRA, YSYEKL. Trimming pared 6 bases from V and 7 bases from J, leaving 21 bases between. The sequence came from a human donor with acute COVID-19. The donor label of this sample is uncertain. The rearrangement joins TRBV4-1 to TRBJ1-4; D gene unclear. The sample taken for sequencing was PBMCs or T cells enriched from blood (not recorded which). DNA of the CDR3: TGCGCCAGCAGGCCTTCCCCGTTGCTCCGGGGTGAAAAACTGTTTTTT. This encodes CASRPSPLLRGEKLFF.